This T cell receptor (beta chain) was captured in a study of blood T cell repertoires in COVID-19. In the study overall: COVID-19 samples collected from the United States, Italy and Spain covered acute and convalescent phases.

CDR1 is SGHRS, CDR2 YFSETQ, per germline. V was shortened by 1 base and J by 6 bases, with 16 bases between the two germline ends. This CDR3 is 15 amino acids long. Individuals drawn from around 25 US areas were roughly 18 to 95 years old. No more than 2 weeks before study entry, exposed participants had met a case of COVID-19. Original analysis: Using reference gene primer amplification, nucleated cell counts were estimated. Profiled with immunoSEQ multiplex PCR; TCRdb holds only in-frame clones, not every one. From that table come the V and J calls and clone size; the DNA was used to work out D and trimming. Seen here are a few hundred thousand clones, nearly 90% observed once, and the top ten hold approximately 15%.

The chain links TRBV5-1 to TRBJ1-1; the D gene is possibly TRBD1 (6 bases). The specimen sequenced was PBMCs or T cells enriched from blood (not recorded which). This receptor was taken from a man aged 25 to 40 who had been exposed to COVID-19. The CDR3 here is CASSLSGLGASEAFF. DNA of the CDR3: TGCGCCAGCAGCTTGAGTGGATTGGGGGCTTCTGAAGCTTTCTTT. Together with reference TRBV5-1 and TRBJ1-1, the CDR3 gives the full variable domain: KAGVTQTPRYLIKTRGQQVTLSCSPISGHRSVSWYQQTPGQGLQFLFEYFSETQRNKGNFPGRFSGRQFSNSRSEMNVSTLELGDSALYLCASSLSGLGASEAFFGQGTRLTVV.